The 14 T cell receptor beta chains listed next were all sequenced from one sample in a study of HIV-infected patients and healthy controls. The repertoire came from unfractionated whole blood and reflected all unsorted peripheral T cells. Alpha and beta constant-region primers primed reverse transcription of approximately 500 ng RNA. Each of the alpha and beta chains got its own library through chain-specific third strand synthesis with indices. TCRdb recomputed calls from the 5' RACE reads with MiXCR, one row per CDR3 protein. Of approximately 12,000 distinct CDR3 sequences listed, under 6.5% are singletons. Sequenced sample: blood. The receptors come from an adult in good health.

This clonotype came up many times. The rearrangement uses TRBV7-2 and TRBJ1-1; no reliable D call. The V gene's germline CDR1 is SGHTA and CDR2 FQGNSA. The CDR3 spans 13 residues. V was cut by 2 bases and J by 4 bases, with 8 bases left in between. The CDR3 protein is CASSLTGLTEAFF. CDR3 DNA sequence: TGTGCCAGCAGCTTAACCGGTCTCACTGAAGCTTTCTTT.

In this sample, this clonotype is medium-sized. The J gene is TRBJ1-5, the V gene TRBV6-1; D gene unclear. CDR1 is MNHNS and CDR2 is SASEGT in the germline V gene. CDR3 length: 13 residues. Trimming pared 1 base from V and 5 bases from J, leaving 6 bases between. The CDR3 DNA is TGTGCCAGCAGTGAAGACGGCCATCAGCCCCAGCATTTT. Its translation is CASSEDGHQPQHF.

This clonotype was counted ten times or more. This sequence joins TRBV18 and TRBJ1-1; tentative D call: TRBD1 (5 bases). The V and J ends lost 5 bases and 5 bases respectively, with 12 bases between them. The CDR3 has 13 amino acids. Germline V lookup: CDR1 KGHSH, CDR2 LQKENI. The CDR3 reads CASSSARGTEAFF. The CDR3 DNA is TGTGCCAGCTCATCGGCTAGGGGTACTGAAGCTTTCTTT.

This clonotype was observed at least ten times. The gene calls are TRBV12-5 and TRBJ1-4; D perhaps matches TRBD1 (6 bases). The CDR3 has 13 amino acids. V shed 1 base and J shed 8 bases, with 8 bases lying between them. CDR1 is LGHNT and CDR2 is FRNRAP in the germline V gene. This CDR3 reads CASGLGTAEKLFF. The CDR3 DNA reads TGTGCTAGTGGTTTGGGGACAGCCGAAAAACTGTTTTTT.

This clonotype was picked up a small number of times. The chain couples TRBV19 to TRBJ1-2; 9 bases map to TRBD1. CDR3 length: 15 residues. J was trimmed by 2 bases and V by 7 bases; bases with no gene match: 8. CDR1 and CDR2 (germline): LNHDA, SQIVND (reference sequence). The CDR3 is CASKQGADRNYGYTF. Here the CDR3 DNA reads TGTGCCAGTAAACAGGGGGCAGATCGGAACTATGGCTACACCTTC.

V is TRBV6-2 or TRBV6-3 and J is TRBJ1-4; 8 positions agree with TRBD1. V shed 7 bases and J 5 bases; nucleotides not matched to a gene: 9. This CDR3 spans 15 amino acids. Germline assignment: CDR1 MNHEY and CDR2 SVGEGT. The DNA for the CDR3 is TGTGCCAGCAAATCAGCCGGGACAGGAAATGAAAAACTGTTTTTT. Translated, it gives CASKSAGTGNEKLFF.

This clonotype was observed at least ten times. The chain couples TRBV5-4 to TRBJ1-3; no clear D. This CDR3 is 16 amino acids long. Germline V lookup: CDR1 SGHNT, CDR2 YYREEE (reference sequence). The V and J ends lost 0 bases and 2 bases respectively, with 12 bases between them. CDR3 in amino acids: CASSLAGSGPGNTIYF. The DNA of the CDR3 is TGTGCCAGCAGCTTGGCCGGTTCTGGACCTGGAAACACCATATATTTT.

At least ten counts were recorded for this clonotype. The chain links TRBV19 to TRBJ2-2; the match to TRBD1 covers 8 bases. Germline V gene sequence: CDR1 LNHDA, CDR2 SQIVND (reference sequence). The V gene end was trimmed by 6 bases and the J gene end by 4 bases; junction bases not matched to a gene: 7. The CDR3 is made up of 15 amino acids. The CDR3 reads CASRGKTGVTGELFF. In DNA, the CDR3 is TGTGCCAGTAGGGGCAAGACAGGGGTCACCGGGGAGCTGTTTTTT. The complete variable domain, with remaining parts taken from reference TRBV19 and TRBJ2-2, reads DGGITQSPKYLFRKEGQNVTLSCEQNLNHDAMYWYRQDPGQGLRLIYYSQIVNDFQKGDIAEGYSVSREKKESFPLTVTSAQKNPTAFYLCASRGKTGVTGELFFGEGSRLTVL.

By proportion, this clonotype is medium-sized (0.01 to 0.1%). V is TRBV25-1 and J is TRBJ1-4, with D tentatively TRBD1 (5 bases). V was trimmed by 8 bases and J by 6 bases, leaving 10 bases between them. Germline V gene sequence: CDR1 MGHDK, CDR2 SYGVNS. This CDR3 has 12 residues. DNA of the CDR3: TGTGCCAGCGGGCAGGGCTATGAAAAACTGTTTTTT. The encoded protein is CASGQGYEKLFF.

This chain links TRBV14 with TRBJ2-7; TRBD1 aligns across 8 bases. CDR3 length equals 16 residues. V gave up 3 bases and J gave up 0 bases; unmatched junction bases: 7. Looked up from germline, CDR1 is SGHDN and CDR2 is FVKESK. DNA of the CDR3: TGTGCCAGCAGCCACTACCGGGACAGGTACTCCTACGAGCAGTACTTC. It is translated as CASSHYRDRYSYEQYF.

This clonotype was seen repeatedly, ten times or more. The J gene is TRBJ2-2, the V gene TRBV20-1, with D hard to call. CDR3 size: 11 residues. CDR1 and CDR2 (germline): DFQATT, SNEGSKA (reference sequence). V gave up 3 bases and J gave up 4 bases, with 3 bases separating them. This CDR3 is CSARATGELFF. The CDR3 DNA sequence: TGCAGTGCTAGGGCCACCGGGGAGCTGTTTTTT.

This clonotype was detected ten times or more. The V call is TRBV12-3 or TRBV12-4, the J call TRBJ2-5; weak D call: TRBD2 (6 bases). The CDR3 is 16 residues long. The V and J ends lost 5 bases and 2 bases respectively, with 18 bases between them. In nucleotides, the CDR3 is TGTGCCAGCAGTCCCCGCGGCGGGGATACTCAAGAGACCCAGTACTTC. Protein sequence: CASSPRGGDTQETQYF.

This clonotype is termed medium-sized. This chain uses TRBV10-3 with TRBJ1-1; 8 nucleotides line up with TRBD1. V shed 6 bases and J 0 bases; nucleotides not matched to a gene: 3. Germline V CDR1 and CDR2: ENHRY, SYGVKD. This CDR3 is 14 amino acids long. The CDR3 loop is CAISGQGLNTEAFF. CDR3 nucleotides: TGTGCCATCAGCGGACAGGGTTTGAACACTGAAGCTTTCTTT.

This clonotype has ten or more counts. The chain employs TRBV12-3 or TRBV12-4 and TRBJ2-3; possibly TRBD1 for D (6 bases). The CDR3 sequence is 13 residues long. The V and J ends lost 3 bases and 2 bases respectively, with 6 bases between them. The CDR3 reads CASSLGATDTQYF. In nucleotides, the CDR3 is TGTGCCAGCAGTTTGGGGGCCACAGATACGCAGTATTTT.